This record covers a single T cell receptor beta chain. The antigen is not known. Germline V gene sequence: CDR1 SGHNT, CDR2 YYREEE (reference sequence). The CDR3 runs 15 residues. V was cut by 4 bases and J by 1 base, with 11 bases left in between. PCR was performed using 60 Vbeta and 13 Jbeta primers. The protocol was immunoSEQ multiplex PCR, while the TCRdb copy is restricted to in-frame clones and leaves out a portion. The sample consists of over 110,000 clones, 82% of them appearing once. The source of the sample is a study of cytomegalovirus exposure and HLA in healthy donors. The study's findings and limits: Within an earlier analysis, most TCR beta V segments proved productive either about 87% or about 30% of the time. TCR beta chain V- and J-gene trimming was linked, in a later analysis, to a missense variant in DCLRE1C.

V is TRBV5-4 and J is TRBJ1-4, with D possibly TRBD1 on 6 matching bases. What was sequenced was PBMCs. The clonotype was recovered from a woman aged 60 to 75 in good health and CMV-seropositive. As DNA, the CDR3 is TGTGCCAGCAGCCGCTGGGGGCTAACTAATGAAAAACTGTTTTTT. This encodes CASSRWGLTNEKLFF.